The 6 T cell receptor beta chains below come from one sample, sequenced in a study of CD8 T cells in ankylosing spondylitis. One entry per CDR3 protein results from TCRdb running MiXCR on the 5' RACE reads. Of 250,000 or so distinct CDR3 sequences in the sample, about 10% are singletons; the top ten hold under 8%. Sequencing input: blood, either unsorted or a sorted T cell fraction (not recorded which). These receptors came from a male donor with ankylosing spondylitis or in good health (not recorded which).

This clonotype occurred many times. This chain links TRBV29-1 with TRBJ1-1; D not certain. There are 13 residues in the CDR3. Germline CDR1 and CDR2: SQVTM and ANQGSEA. V gave up 3 bases and J gave up 5 bases, with 13 bases separating them. The CDR3 loop reads CSVDPGRKTEAFF. In DNA form, the CDR3 reads TGCAGCGTTGATCCGGGTAGGAAAACTGAAGCTTTCTTT.

This clonotype has ten or more counts. V and J are TRBV7-7 and TRBJ2-7; 8 nucleotides match TRBD1. The germline V gene has CDR1 SSHAT and CDR2 FNYEAQ (reference sequence). This CDR3 is built from 16 residues. Losses at the gene ends were 2 bases for V and 2 bases for J; bases not matched to a gene: 8. The CDR3 nucleotides read TGTGCCAGCAGCTTACCACTACAGGGGGAGGCCTACGAGCAGTACTTC. It is translated as CASSLPLQGEAYEQYF. The full variable domain, in which reference TRBV7-7 and TRBJ2-7 provide the parts outside the CDR3, is GAGVSQSPRYKVTKRGQDVTLRCDPISSHATLYWYQQALGQGPEFLTYFNYEAQPDKSGLPSDRFSAERPEGSISTLTIQRTEQRDSAMYRCASSLPLQGEAYEQYFGPGTRLTVT.

This clonotype has ten or more counts. This chain connects TRBV12-3 or TRBV12-4 to TRBJ1-5; the D is unclear. This CDR3 region has 17 residues. V was shortened by 3 bases and J by 3 bases, with 18 bases between the two germline ends. CDR3 residues: CASSFFMGSTYNQPQHF. The CDR3 DNA is TGTGCCAGCAGTTTTTTTATGGGTTCGACCTACAATCAGCCCCAGCATTTT.

This chain uses TRBV7-2 with TRBJ2-5; 7 bases fit TRBD1. The CDR3 sequence is 14 residues long. V dropped 3 bases and J dropped 4; count of bases not matched to a gene: 5. Per germline, CDR1 SGHTA and CDR2 FQGNSA. CDR3 DNA sequence: TGTGCCAGCAGCTTCGGACAGGTCGGAGAGACCCAGTACTTC. Translating it yields CASSFGQVGETQYF.

In the case of this clonotype: This may come from a read error, since a much larger clone is one base off. In DNA form, the CDR3 reads TGCAGTGCTAGTACAGTGGGTGTCCAGTACTTC. This translates into CSASTVGVQYF. The gene calls are TRBV20-1 and TRBJ2-5; D is unresolved. Trimming left V 3 bases short and J 10 bases short, with 12 bases between. The CDR3 consists of 11 residues. Germline values: CDR1 DFQATT, CDR2 SNEGSKA (reference sequence).

As for this clonotype: A clone one base away is much larger, so this may be a read error. The CDR3 region has the DNA TGTGCCAGCAGCTTAACCGGGACAGGGGGGGGCTATGGCCACACCTTC. As protein: CASSLTGTGGGYGHTF. The V and J genes are TRBV7-3 and TRBJ1-2, with TRBD1 matching over 11 bases. Germline loops: CDR1 SGHTA, CDR2 FQGTGA. This CDR3 has 16 residues.